The 9 T cell receptor beta chains given below trace back to one sample, sequenced in a study of T cell changes during pregnancy in multiple sclerosis. Sequencing used immunoSEQ multiplex PCR; TCRdb keeps in-frame clones, though not all of them. The sample yields 65,000 to 90,000 clones, approximately 90% seen once. The starting material was peripheral blood, obtained in the first trimester of pregnancy. The origin of the receptors is a female donor with multiple sclerosis, enrolled in a pregnancy study.

This chain joins TRBV6-5 and TRBJ2-2, with 7 bases matching TRBD2. The CDR3 runs 15 residues. The V and J ends lost 8 bases and 2 bases, in that order; junction bases with no gene match: 8. Germline lookup yields CDR1 MNHEY and CDR2 SVGAGI. The CDR3 nucleotides read TGTGCCAGCTCCCTGTGGGGGGGTAACACCGGGGAGCTGTTTTTT. Protein sequence: CASSLWGGNTGELFF.

DNA of the CDR3: TGCAGCGTTGTCGGGACTAGCGGAAACAATGAGCAGTTCTTC. Translating gives CSVVGTSGNNEQFF. The chain has TRBV29-1 and TRBJ2-1; 11 bases fit TRBD2. V was pared by 4 bases and J by 5 bases, with 4 bases of the junction left unmatched. CDR1 SQVTM and CDR2 ANQGSEA come from the germline V gene. The CDR3 runs to 14 residues.

V usage is TRBV9 and J usage is TRBJ1-3; the D is unclear. Germline-derived CDR1 and CDR2 are SGDLS and YYNGEE. The CDR3 has 15 amino acids. Trimming pared 0 bases from V and 4 bases from J, leaving 11 bases between. This CDR3 reads CASSVDRGSGNTIYF. The CDR3 region has the DNA TGTGCCAGCAGCGTAGACCGGGGTTCCGGAAACACCATATATTTT.

The chain couples TRBV7-9 to TRBJ2-7; the match to TRBD1 covers 7 bases. Germline CDR1 and CDR2: SEHNR and FQNEAQ (reference sequence). This CDR3 comprises 14 residues. J was trimmed by 5 bases and V by 5 bases; bases with no gene match: 9. The CDR3 loop reads CASSARGQSHEQYF. The CDR3 DNA sequence: TGTGCCAGCAGCGCGAGGGGACAGAGTCACGAGCAGTACTTC.

This clone appeared once. This chain joins TRBV30 and TRBJ1-6; a possible D gene is TRBD1 (6 bases). There are 15 residues in the CDR3. Germline values: CDR1 GTSNPN, CDR2 SVGIG (reference sequence). The V and J ends lost 2 bases and 11 bases respectively, with 19 bases between them. CDR3 region: CAWSRRQDFYPPLHF. The DNA for the CDR3 is TGTGCCTGGAGTCGCCGACAGGATTTCTACCCACCCCTCCACTTT.

The chain has TRBV27 and TRBJ1-2, with D possibly TRBD1 on 6 matching bases. V was pared by 5 bases and J by 8 bases, with 12 bases between. CDR1 and CDR2 from the germline V gene are MNHEY and SMNVEV (reference sequence). The CDR3 consists of 12 residues. CDR3: CASSGGAGGYTF. In DNA, the CDR3 is TGTGCCAGCAGTGGGGGGGCTGGGGGCTACACCTTC.

V is TRBV7-2 and J is TRBJ1-1; 9 nucleotides match TRBD1. CDR3 length: 15 amino acids. The trim removed 0 bases at V and 5 bases at J, leaving 4 bases unmatched. Germline-derived CDR1 and CDR2 are SGHTA and FQGNSA. The CDR3 here is CASSLAWDRDTEAFF. As DNA, the CDR3 is TGTGCCAGCAGCTTAGCTTGGGACAGGGATACTGAAGCTTTCTTT.

The V call is TRBV4-1, the J call TRBJ1-1; 7 nucleotides match TRBD1. This CDR3 has 16 residues. Germline V gene data show CDR1 as MGHRA and CDR2 as YSYEKL. J gave up 0 bases and V 6 bases, and 10 bases lay outside the gene matches. The CDR3 loop is CASSQRQGQMNTEAFF. CDR3 DNA sequence: TGCGCCAGCAGTCAAAGACAGGGCCAAATGAACACTGAAGCTTTCTTT.

This chain uses TRBV11-2 with TRBJ1-2; 7 bases line up with TRBD1. This CDR3 has 14 amino acids. V lost 3 bases and J lost 6; bases outside the gene matches: 7. Germline assignment: CDR1 SGHAT and CDR2 FQNNGV. The CDR3 protein is CASSFDRVGHGYTF. DNA of the CDR3: TGTGCCAGCAGCTTTGACAGGGTAGGCCATGGCTACACCTTC. The full variable domain, with the rest looked up from reference TRBV11-2 and TRBJ1-2, is EAGVAQSPRYKIIEKRQSVAFWCNPISGHATLYWYQQILGQGPKLLIQFQNNGVVDDSQLPKDRFSAERLKGVDSTLKIQPAKLEDSAVYLCASSFDRVGHGYTFGSGTRLTVV.